The text below deals with one TCR beta chain. Its antigen specificity is not known. No much larger clone is present one base from it, and per-base qualities are unavailable. Healthy HIV-negative adults with no recently reported acute infections or vaccinations were included as donors. Every donor was a Caucasian adult residing in Nashville, Tennessee, USA. For unsorted samples, about 90 million PBMCs were counted and genomic DNA was extracted with the QIAamp DNA Blood Mini kit. Blood was collected by leukapheresis, and PBMCs were isolated by Ficoll-Histopaque density gradient centrifugation and then cryopreserved in liquid nitrogen vapor phase. This sample is part of a study of shared clonotypes between healthy human individuals (TCRdb year 2020). Context from the whole study: The cohort comprised a couple of women and a few men aged 18 to 49 years. To estimate repertoire size and how much clonotype sharing occurs between individuals, the study deeply sequenced the blood TCR repertoires of roughly 5 healthy adults. Different laboratories and diverse techniques were used to prepare libraries and sequence TCR repertoires, to increase sequencing depth and limit assay-specific biases. Per donor, leukapheresis produced somewhere between about 0.94 and 10 billion PBMCs. The study at large found these results: Pairwise subsampling led to the expectation that sequencing depth would affect the degree of clonotype sharing among donors. The small number of donors limited the genetic and exposure-history diversity represented. Only blood was sampled, and tissue TCR repertoires likely differ from those in blood.

Using the deep immunoSEQ assay, TCR CDR3 regions were amplified from genomic DNA by multiplex PCR. For each cell subset, the extracted genomic DNA was distributed evenly across all wells of several immunoSEQ 96-well plates, and each plate served as one replicate. For unsorted PBMC, each replicate PCR was loaded with approximately 300 ng genomic DNA, equivalent to tens of thousands of T cell genomes. Ten immunoSEQ deep assay plates were used to sequence unsorted PBMC genomic DNA. Purified libraries were quantified with a Qubit 3.0 fluorometer, sized on a Bioanalyzer 2100, and re-quantified with the KAPA Library Quantification kit. Every immunoSEQ 96-well plate was sequenced on a separate single-read 150-cycle Illumina NextSeq 550 flow cell. As for the authors' bioinformatics: Because the immunoSEQ output held only junctional sequences and lacked quality scores, the filtering could not match the filtering applied to full-length reads. Sequences were annotated with PyIR, a Python wrapper for IgBLAST v1.9, and V/J genes and CDR3 were assigned using IMGT germline references. Any read was removed if the V/J assignment was weak (E-value above 1e-6), the CDR3 was missing, or the read contained stop codons, out-of-frame junctions, or ambiguous translated residues. A V3J clonotype was defined by an identical inferred V gene, J gene, and CDR3 amino acid sequence. Percentage overlap between repertoires was calculated by dividing the number of shared unique clonotypes by the size of the smaller repertoire. Repertoire richness was assessed with RTK rarefaction, the Chao1 estimator, and Recon v2.1 estimates of unobserved clonotypes. TCRdb stores this immuneACCESS table with in-frame sequences only. Part of the clones is absent; in the studies checked, under half of the shortfall reflects unresolved V genes, and no reason is known for the rest. V and J calls and clone size follow that table, whereas D and trimming were derived from the DNA. The sample table shows some 530,000 clones, and over 70% are seen once. Clones ranked in the top ten supply about an eighth of the sample.

Cut back by 1 base and 3 bases, the V and J ends lie 10 bases apart. In the germline V gene, CDR1 corresponds to SGHAT and CDR2 to FQNNGV. The CDR3 runs 15 amino acids, cysteine and phenylalanine included. Only the CDR3 region is kept as DNA, spanning 45 bases read in frame from base 1. The sequenced sample was PBMCs. This sequence uses TRBV11-2 and TRBJ1-3, with an unclear D gene assignment. The receptor comes from a woman aged 40 to 50 in good health. Some clones in this sample may be carry-over from other donors' samples. In nucleotide form, the sequence is TGTGCCAGCAGCTTAGCCAAACTAAGTGGAAACACCATATATTTT. This gives the protein CASSLAKLSGNTIYF.